The 11 T cell receptor beta chains in this list originate from one sample, sequenced in a study of control samples from healthy donors and cancer patients. This table comes from immunoSEQ multiplex PCR, and its TCRdb copy is limited to in-frame clones, with some not included. Among 100,000 to 150,000 clones listed, roughly 92% were seen once. Sequencing was done on a sample of blood. The receptors shown here come from a man aged 18 to 30 in good health.

The gene calls are TRBV7-3 and TRBJ1-1; 12 bases align to TRBD1. Trimming removed 5 bases from V and 1 base from J; junction bases left unmatched: 14. There are 19 residues in the CDR3. Per the germline V gene, CDR1 is SGHTA and CDR2 is FQGTGA. The CDR3 region is CASSPKRGDRGRRNTEAFF. The CDR3 DNA is TGTGCCAGCAGCCCTAAGAGGGGGGACAGGGGGCGCCGGAACACTGAAGCTTTCTTT.

The chain combines TRBV13 with TRBJ1-1; 7 bases are a match to TRBD1. The germline gives CDR1 PRHDT, CDR2 FYEKMQ (reference sequence). CDR3 size: 15 residues. V lost 6 bases, J lost 1 base, and 8 bases stayed unmatched. CDR3 amino acids: CASRPKGAQNTEAFF. The CDR3 DNA reads TGTGCCAGCAGACCTAAGGGGGCGCAGAACACTGAAGCTTTCTTT.

This chain uses TRBV6-5 with TRBJ1-5, with D possibly TRBD1 on 5 matching bases. CDR1 MNHEY and CDR2 SVGAGI come from the germline V gene. The CDR3 is made up of 13 amino acids. V lost 4 bases and J lost 7, with 11 bases in between. The CDR3, as DNA: TGTGCCAGCAGTTTACGGGGGATCCAGCCCCAGCATTTT. This encodes CASSLRGIQPQHF.

The J gene is TRBJ2-1, the V gene TRBV4-1; D unresolved. V lost 0 bases, J lost 0 bases, and 6 bases lay in between. The CDR3 is made up of 15 amino acids. CDR1 and CDR2 (germline): MGHRA, YSYEKL. Written as DNA, the CDR3 is TGCGCCAGCAGCCAAGAGCGGTACTCCTACAATGAGCAGTTCTTC. Amino acids: CASSQERYSYNEQFF.

The gene calls are TRBV19 and TRBJ1-5; 7 bases match TRBD1. The CDR3 loop spans 15 amino acids. Germline-derived CDR1 and CDR2 are LNHDA and SQIVND (reference sequence). The trim removed 1 base at V and 8 bases at J, leaving 8 bases unmatched. The DNA of the CDR3 is TGTGCCAGTAGTATAGGGTCGACAGGGCCAAAGCCCCAGCATTTT. Translated: CASSIGSTGPKPQHF.

This chain links TRBV10-1 with TRBJ2-7; 10 positions agree with TRBD1. The CDR3 covers 15 residues. V was clipped by 6 bases and J by 2 bases; unmatched bases: 7. Germline CDR1 WNHNN, CDR2 SYGVQD (reference sequence). The CDR3 DNA follows: TGCGCCAGCAGCCGAAGGACAGGGGGGCCCTACGAGCAGTACTTC. Residues: CASSRRTGGPYEQYF.

CDR3 sequence reads: CASSLFQGRSSGNTIYF. The CDR3 nucleotides read TGTGCCAGCTCACTTTTTCAAGGACGAAGCTCTGGAAACACCATATATTTT. J is TRBJ1-3 and V is TRBV18; no clear D gene. CDR1 and CDR2 (germline): KGHSH, LQKENI. CDR3 size: 17 residues. Trimming removed 4 bases from V and 0 bases from J, with 16 bases in between.

The chain combines TRBV27 with TRBJ2-1; the match to TRBD1 covers 7 bases. The CDR3 runs 15 residues. CDR1 and CDR2 from the germline V gene are MNHEY and SMNVEV (reference sequence). Trimming at V came to 5 bases and at J to 0 bases, leaving 4 bases not matched to a gene. CDR3 DNA sequence: TGTGCCAGCAGTAGCAGGGGGTCCTCCTACAATGAGCAGTTCTTC. Encoded protein: CASSSRGSSYNEQFF.

The J gene is TRBJ2-7, the V gene TRBV5-1; D tentatively fits TRBD1 or TRBD2 (5 bases each). The CDR3 is 13 residues long. The germline CDR1 and CDR2 sequences are SGHRS and YFSETQ. The V and J ends lost 0 bases and 5 bases respectively, with 9 bases between them. CDR3 nucleotides: TGCGCCAGCAGCTTGGTGGGGGTTGACGAGCAGTACTTC. It translates to CASSLVGVDEQYF.

V and J are TRBV2 and TRBJ1-6; TRBD1 matches at 7 bases. Germline lookup yields CDR1 SNHLY and CDR2 FYNNEI. Trimming took 5 bases from V and 9 from J; bases not matched to a gene: 16. CDR3 length: 17 residues. The CDR3 DNA sequence: TGTGCCAGCAGTTTTGAGTTCGGTAGACAGGGCCCTTCACCCCTCCACTTT. This translates into CASSFEFGRQGPSPLHF.

Of note for this clone: In the same sample, other DNA sequences code for this CDR3. The rearrangement joins TRBV2 to TRBJ1-5; no definite D call. V was pared by 5 bases and J by 1 base, with 3 bases between. CDR3 length: 12 amino acids. The germline V gene has CDR1 SNHLY and CDR2 FYNNEI. The CDR3 sequence: CASSRSNQPQHF. In DNA, the CDR3 is TGTGCCAGCAGTCGGAGCAATCAGCCCCAGCATTTT.